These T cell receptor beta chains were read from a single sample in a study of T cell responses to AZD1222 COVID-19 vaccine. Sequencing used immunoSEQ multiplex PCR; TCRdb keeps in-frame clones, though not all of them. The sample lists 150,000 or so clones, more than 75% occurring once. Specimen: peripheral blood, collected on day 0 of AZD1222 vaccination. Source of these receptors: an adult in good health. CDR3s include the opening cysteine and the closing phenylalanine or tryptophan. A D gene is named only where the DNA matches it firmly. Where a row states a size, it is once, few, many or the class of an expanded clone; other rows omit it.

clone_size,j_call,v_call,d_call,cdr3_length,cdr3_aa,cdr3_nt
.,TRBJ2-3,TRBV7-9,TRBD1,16,CASSLATGGRTDTQYF,TGTGCCAGCAGCTTAGCGACAGGGGGCCGCACAGATACGCAGTATTTT
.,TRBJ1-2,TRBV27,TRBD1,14,CASSQQGHTYGYTF,TGTGCCAGCAGTCAACAGGGGCACACCTATGGCTACACCTTC
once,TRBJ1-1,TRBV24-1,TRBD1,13,CATSDLEGGGAFF,TGTGCCACCAGTGATTTAGAAGGGGGCGGGGCTTTCTTT
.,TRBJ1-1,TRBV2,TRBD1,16,CASSGTGGSLNTEAFF,TGTGCCAGCAGTGGGACAGGGGGGTCGCTGAACACTGAAGCTTTCTTT
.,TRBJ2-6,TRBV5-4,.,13,CASMTSGANVLTF,TGTGCCAGCATGACCTCTGGGGCCAACGTCCTGACTTTC
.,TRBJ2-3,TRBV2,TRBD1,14,CASSERGRTDTQYF,TGTGCCAGCAGTGAAAGGGGGCGGACAGATACGCAGTATTTT
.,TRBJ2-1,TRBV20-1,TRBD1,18,CSASSFGQGILAYNEQFF,TGCAGTGCTAGTTCTTTCGGACAGGGGATATTGGCCTACAATGAGCAGTTCTTC
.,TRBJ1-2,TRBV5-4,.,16,CASTNPRGDRLSGYTF,TGTGCCAGCACCAATCCCCGGGGCGATAGACTCAGTGGCTACACCTTC
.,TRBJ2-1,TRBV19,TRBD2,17,CASSIAGGYSSYNEQFF,TGTGCCAGTAGTATAGCCGGGGGGTACAGCTCCTACAATGAGCAGTTCTTC
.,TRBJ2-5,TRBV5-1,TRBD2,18,CASSTGTSGGPGTETQYF,TGCGCCAGCAGCACCGGGACTAGCGGGGGTCCCGGTACGGAGACCCAGTACTTC
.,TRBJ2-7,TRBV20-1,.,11,CSASNSYEQYF,TGCAGTGCCTCGAATTCCTACGAGCAGTACTTC
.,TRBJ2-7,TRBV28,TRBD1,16,CASRLDGTGKSYEQYF,TGTGCCAGCAGGCTTGATGGGACAGGCAAGTCCTACGAGCAGTACTTC
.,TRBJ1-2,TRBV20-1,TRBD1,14,CSASSGGFIYGYTF,TGCAGTGCTAGTTCAGGGGGGTTTATCTATGGCTACACCTTC
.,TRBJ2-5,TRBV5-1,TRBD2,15,CASSYDSGGQETQYF,TGCGCCAGCAGCTATGACAGCGGGGGTCAAGAGACCCAGTACTTC
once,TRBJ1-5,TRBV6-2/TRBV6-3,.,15,CASSYGVYSNQPQHF,TGTGCCAGCAGTTACGGAGTTTATAGCAATCAGCCCCAGCATTTT
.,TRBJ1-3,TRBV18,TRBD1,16,CASSTGQVFSGNTIYF,TGTGCCAGCTCAACCGGACAGGTTTTCTCTGGAAACACCATATATTTT
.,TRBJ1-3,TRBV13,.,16,CASSFRDKESGNTIYF,TGTGCCAGCAGCTTCCGGGACAAAGAGTCTGGAAACACCATATATTTT
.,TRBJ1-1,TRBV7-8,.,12,CASSWVSTEAFF,TGTGCCAGCAGCTGGGTGAGCACTGAAGCTTTCTTT
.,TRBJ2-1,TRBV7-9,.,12,CASSPLRHEQFF,TGTGCCAGCAGCCCCCTCCGCCATGAGCAGTTCTTC
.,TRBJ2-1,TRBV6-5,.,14,CASSYDMRVNEQFF,TGTGCCAGCAGTTACGATATGCGGGTCAATGAGCAGTTCTTC
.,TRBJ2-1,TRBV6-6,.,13,CASSIVRSNEQFF,TGTGCCAGCAGTATCGTACGGTCCAATGAGCAGTTCTTC
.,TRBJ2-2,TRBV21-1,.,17,CASSITNQPPNTGELFF,TGTGCCAGCAGCATAACGAACCAACCCCCGAACACCGGGGAGCTGTTTTTT
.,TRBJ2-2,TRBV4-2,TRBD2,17,CASSQLAGVANTGELFF,TGTGCCAGCAGCCAATTAGCGGGGGTGGCCAACACCGGGGAGCTGTTTTTT
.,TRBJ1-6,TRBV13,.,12,CASSHEDSPLHF,TGTGCCAGCAGCCACGAAGATTCACCCCTCCACTTT
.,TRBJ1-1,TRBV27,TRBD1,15,CASSWTGAMNTEAFF,TGTGCCAGCAGTTGGACAGGGGCTATGAACACTGAAGCTTTCTTT
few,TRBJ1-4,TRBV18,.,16,CASSRGHLATNEKLFF,TGTGCCAGCTCACGGGGACACCTTGCAACTAATGAAAAACTGTTTTTT
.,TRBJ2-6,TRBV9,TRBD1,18,CASSVSLQGFSGANVLTF,TGTGCCAGCAGCGTATCCCTACAGGGGTTCTCTGGGGCCAACGTCCTGACTTTC
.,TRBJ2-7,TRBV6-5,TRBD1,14,CASSEGAGGYEQYF,TGTGCCAGCAGCGAGGGGGCAGGGGGTTACGAGCAGTACTTC
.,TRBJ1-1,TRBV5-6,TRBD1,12,CASSWGDSEAFF,TGTGCCAGCAGCTGGGGGGACAGCGAAGCTTTCTTT
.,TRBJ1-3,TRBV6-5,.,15,CASRMGWGAGNTIYF,TGTGCCAGCAGGATGGGATGGGGGGCTGGAAACACCATATATTTT
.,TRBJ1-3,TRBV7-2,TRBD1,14,CASRNRGGGNTIYF,TGTGCCAGCAGGAACAGGGGGGGTGGAAACACCATATATTTT
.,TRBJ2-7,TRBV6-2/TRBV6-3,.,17,CASSYMGRARTTYEQYF,TGTGCCAGCAGTTACATGGGGCGGGCCCGCACGACCTACGAGCAGTACTTC
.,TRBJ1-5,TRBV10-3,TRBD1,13,CAITGGQGQPQHF,TGTGCCATCACTGGGGGACAGGGACAGCCCCAGCATTTT
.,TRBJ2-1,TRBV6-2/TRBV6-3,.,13,CASSIGTLKEQFF,TGTGCCAGCAGTATCGGGACGCTCAAGGAGCAGTTCTTC
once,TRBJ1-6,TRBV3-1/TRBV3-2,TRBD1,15,CASSQGRTGNSPLHF,TGTGCCAGCAGCCAGGGCCGGACAGGCAATTCACCCCTCCACTTT
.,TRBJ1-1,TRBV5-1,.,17,CASSLAPPGAMNTEAFF,TGCGCCAGCAGCTTGGCGCCCCCAGGGGCGATGAACACTGAAGCTTTCTTT
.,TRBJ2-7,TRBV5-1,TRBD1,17,CASSASPRGQGSYEQYF,TGCGCCAGCAGCGCTTCCCCCCGGGGACAGGGGTCCTACGAGCAGTACTTC